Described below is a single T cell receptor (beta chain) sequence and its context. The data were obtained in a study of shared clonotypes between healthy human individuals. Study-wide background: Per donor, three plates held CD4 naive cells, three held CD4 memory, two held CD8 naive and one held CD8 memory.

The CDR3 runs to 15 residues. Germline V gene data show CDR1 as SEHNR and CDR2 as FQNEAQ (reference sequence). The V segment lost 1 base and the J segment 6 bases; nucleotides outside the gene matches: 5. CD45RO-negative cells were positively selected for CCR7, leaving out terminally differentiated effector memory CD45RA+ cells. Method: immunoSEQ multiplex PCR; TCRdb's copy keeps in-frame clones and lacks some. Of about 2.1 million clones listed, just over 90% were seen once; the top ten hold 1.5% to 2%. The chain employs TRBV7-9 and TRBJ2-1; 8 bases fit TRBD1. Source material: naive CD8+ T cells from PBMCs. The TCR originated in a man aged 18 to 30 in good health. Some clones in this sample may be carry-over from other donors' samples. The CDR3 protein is CASSLVQGASNEQFF. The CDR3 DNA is TGTGCCAGCAGCTTAGTGCAGGGGGCGAGCAATGAGCAGTTCTTC.